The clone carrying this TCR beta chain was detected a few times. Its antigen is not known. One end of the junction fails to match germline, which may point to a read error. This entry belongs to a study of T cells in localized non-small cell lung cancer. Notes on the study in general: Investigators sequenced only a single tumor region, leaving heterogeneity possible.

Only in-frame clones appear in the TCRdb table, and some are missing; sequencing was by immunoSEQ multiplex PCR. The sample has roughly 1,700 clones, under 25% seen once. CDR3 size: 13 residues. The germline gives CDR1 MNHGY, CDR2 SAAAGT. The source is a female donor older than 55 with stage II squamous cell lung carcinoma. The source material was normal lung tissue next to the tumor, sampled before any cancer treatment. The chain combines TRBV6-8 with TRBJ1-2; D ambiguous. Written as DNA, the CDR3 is TGTGCCATCAGTGTTCGGACCTCGGATGGCTACACCTTC. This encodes CAISVRTSDGYTF.